These T cell receptor beta chains were read from a single sample in a study of T cells in localized non-small cell lung cancer. Here immunoSEQ multiplex PCR was the method, and the copy in TCRdb shows in-frame clones only, minus some. This table holds 75,000 to 85,000 clones, 75% to 85% found once. Sequencing used peripheral blood, obtained before any cancer treatment. These receptor sequences come from a female donor of 60 years or more with stage I lung adenocarcinoma. CDR3s include the opening cysteine and the closing phenylalanine or tryptophan. D genes are given only for firm matches. Not all rows give a size; the values are once, few, many and, for expanded clones, a class.

D gene: NA; V gene: TRBV10-1; J gene: TRBJ2-1; clone size: NA; CDR3 DNA: TGCGCCAGCAGTTCCCGGGAGAGCTCCTACAATGAGCAGTTCTTC; CDR3 protein: CASSSRESSYNEQFF
D gene: NA; V gene: TRBV19; J gene: TRBJ1-2; clone size: NA; CDR3 DNA: TGTGCCAGTAACTCCGACGGTGGCTATGGCTACACCTTC; CDR3 protein: CASNSDGGYGYTF
D gene: NA; V gene: TRBV7-3; J gene: TRBJ2-3; clone size: NA; CDR3 DNA: TGTGCCAGCAGCTCCGGGCGCACAGCCACAGATACGCAGTATTTT; CDR3 protein: CASSSGRTATDTQYF
D gene: NA; V gene: TRBV7-2; J gene: TRBJ2-7; clone size: NA; CDR3 DNA: TGTGCCAGCAGCTCCCTCCAGTCCGAGCAGTACTTC; CDR3 protein: CASSSLQSEQYF
D gene: TRBD2; V gene: TRBV7-3; J gene: TRBJ2-1; clone size: NA; CDR3 DNA: TGTGCCAGCAGCCGCAGCGGGAGGGGCAATGAGCAGTTCTTC; CDR3 protein: CASSRSGRGNEQFF
D gene: TRBD1; V gene: TRBV9; J gene: TRBJ1-1; clone size: NA; CDR3 DNA: TGTGCCAGCAGCGTGGGGGGACAGGGGACTGAAGCTTTCTTT; CDR3 protein: CASSVGGQGTEAFF
D gene: NA; V gene: TRBV5-6; J gene: TRBJ2-5; clone size: NA; CDR3 DNA: TGTGCCAGCAGCTTGGTAGAGACCCAGTACTTC; CDR3 protein: CASSLVETQYF
D gene: NA; V gene: TRBV28; J gene: TRBJ1-5; clone size: NA; CDR3 DNA: TGTGCCAGCAGAGACGGGGGCCCGAGCAATCAGCCCCAGCATTTT; CDR3 protein: CASRDGGPSNQPQHF
D gene: TRBD1; V gene: TRBV9; J gene: TRBJ2-7; clone size: NA; CDR3 DNA: TGTGCCAGCAGCGTAGGAGGGGACAGGCACTACGAGCAGTACTTC; CDR3 protein: CASSVGGDRHYEQYF
D gene: NA; V gene: TRBV5-6; J gene: TRBJ1-5; clone size: few; CDR3 DNA: TGTGCCAGCAGCTTGTCGCAGAATCAGCCCCAGCATTTT; CDR3 protein: CASSLSQNQPQHF
D gene: NA; V gene: TRBV6-1; J gene: TRBJ2-2; clone size: NA; CDR3 DNA: TGTGCCAGCAGGACAGTGAACACCGGGGAGCTGTTTTTT; CDR3 protein: CASRTVNTGELFF
D gene: NA; V gene: TRBV7-3; J gene: TRBJ2-6; clone size: once; CDR3 DNA: TGTGCCAGCAGCTTATTTGGGCCAGCATCTGGGGCCAACGTCCTGACTTTC; CDR3 protein: CASSLFGPASGANVLTF
D gene: NA; V gene: TRBV28; J gene: TRBJ2-7; clone size: NA; CDR3 DNA: TGTGCCAGCAGTTTATGGATGAAACTGGAGGGGGCGTATGTCCGAGAGCAGTACTTC; CDR3 protein: CASSLWMKLEGAYVREQYF
D gene: TRBD2; V gene: TRBV30; J gene: TRBJ2-5; clone size: NA; CDR3 DNA: TGTGCCTGGAGTGGGCTAGCGGGAGGGGGGAAGGAGACCCAGTACTTC; CDR3 protein: CAWSGLAGGGKETQYF
D gene: NA; V gene: TRBV10-3; J gene: TRBJ1-2; clone size: NA; CDR3 DNA: TGTGCCATCAGCCCCGAGGCGGCTGGCTACACCTTC; CDR3 protein: CAISPEAAGYTF
D gene: NA; V gene: TRBV7-9; J gene: TRBJ1-1; clone size: NA; CDR3 DNA: TGTGCCAGCAGCTCGTTACTACAGGGACCGAACACTGAAGCTTTCTTT; CDR3 protein: CASSSLLQGPNTEAFF
D gene: NA; V gene: TRBV7-2; J gene: TRBJ1-2; clone size: NA; CDR3 DNA: TGTGCCAGCAGCTTAGGACAGAACTATGGCTACACCTTC; CDR3 protein: CASSLGQNYGYTF
D gene: NA; V gene: TRBV11-3; J gene: TRBJ2-7; clone size: NA; CDR3 DNA: TGTGCCAGCAGCTTAGGTCCAGGTTTGTACTACGAGCAGTACTTC; CDR3 protein: CASSLGPGLYYEQYF
D gene: NA; V gene: TRBV2; J gene: TRBJ2-7; clone size: NA; CDR3 DNA: TGTGCCAGCAGTGAAGGACAGATCTCCTACGAGCAGTACTTC; CDR3 protein: CASSEGQISYEQYF
D gene: NA; V gene: TRBV6-5; J gene: TRBJ1-3; clone size: once; CDR3 DNA: TGTGCCAGCAGTTTGTCATCTGGAAACACCATATATTTT; CDR3 protein: CASSLSSGNTIYF
D gene: NA; V gene: TRBV6-6; J gene: TRBJ2-2; clone size: NA; CDR3 DNA: TGTGCCAGCAGTTTCCGCCGGGCTCTGAACACCGGGGAGCTGTTTTTT; CDR3 protein: CASSFRRALNTGELFF
D gene: NA; V gene: TRBV18; J gene: TRBJ1-1; clone size: NA; CDR3 DNA: TGTGCCAGCTCACCGCTGACAATGGGATTGAACACTGAAGCTTTCTTT; CDR3 protein: CASSPLTMGLNTEAFF
D gene: NA; V gene: TRBV2; J gene: TRBJ2-5; clone size: NA; CDR3 DNA: TGTGCCAGTGCACAGGGCCTCGGTGAGACCCAGTACTTC; CDR3 protein: CASAQGLGETQYF
D gene: TRBD1; V gene: TRBV7-2; J gene: TRBJ2-2; clone size: NA; CDR3 DNA: TGTGCCAGCAGCCTATGGACAGGGAACACCGGGGAGCTGTTTTTT; CDR3 protein: CASSLWTGNTGELFF
D gene: TRBD2; V gene: TRBV7-3; J gene: TRBJ2-3; clone size: NA; CDR3 DNA: TGTGCCAGCAGCTTATTAGCGGGGTTCGCAGATACGCAGTATTTT; CDR3 protein: CASSLLAGFADTQYF
D gene: NA; V gene: TRBV19; J gene: TRBJ1-3; clone size: few; CDR3 DNA: TGTGCCAGTGAACGACCCTCTGGAAACACCATATATTTT; CDR3 protein: CASERPSGNTIYF
D gene: NA; V gene: TRBV5-6; J gene: TRBJ1-3; clone size: NA; CDR3 DNA: TGTGCCAGCAGCTTGGTTGGCAGGGCCTCTGGAAACACCATATATTTT; CDR3 protein: CASSLVGRASGNTIYF
D gene: TRBD1; V gene: TRBV14; J gene: TRBJ2-5; clone size: NA; CDR3 DNA: TGTGCCAGCAGCGAGACAGGGGGCCCGCAGACCCAGTACTTC; CDR3 protein: CASSETGGPQTQYF
D gene: TRBD1; V gene: TRBV27; J gene: TRBJ1-3; clone size: NA; CDR3 DNA: TGTGCCAGCAGTTCCCAGGGGGCCTTCTCTGGAAACACCATATATTTT; CDR3 protein: CASSSQGAFSGNTIYF
D gene: NA; V gene: TRBV7-9; J gene: TRBJ2-7; clone size: NA; CDR3 DNA: TGTGCCAGCAGCTTAGCGGGGAGTCGGTATTTCTTC; CDR3 protein: CASSLAGSRYFF
D gene: TRBD1; V gene: TRBV19; J gene: TRBJ1-5; clone size: NA; CDR3 DNA: TGTGCCAGTAGTTCAAGGACAGGGGGCAATCAGCCCCAGCATTTT; CDR3 protein: CASSSRTGGNQPQHF
D gene: NA; V gene: TRBV7-9; J gene: TRBJ2-5; clone size: NA; CDR3 DNA: TGTGCCAGCAGCTCAAGCGGGGAGACCCAGTACTTC; CDR3 protein: CASSSSGETQYF
D gene: NA; V gene: TRBV28; J gene: TRBJ2-7; clone size: NA; CDR3 DNA: TGTGCCAGCAGTTCACGCACCTCAGGTGGAGGCGAGCAGTACTTC; CDR3 protein: CASSSRTSGGGEQYF
D gene: TRBD2; V gene: TRBV28; J gene: TRBJ2-2; clone size: NA; CDR3 DNA: TGTGCCAGCAGTTTTAGCGGGAGCTCCGGCGGGGAGCTGTTTTTT; CDR3 protein: CASSFSGSSGGELFF
D gene: TRBD2; V gene: TRBV7-6; J gene: TRBJ2-2; clone size: NA; CDR3 DNA: TGTGCCAGCAGCCCTAGGACTAGCTCACCCGGGGAGCTGTTTTTT; CDR3 protein: CASSPRTSSPGELFF
D gene: NA; V gene: TRBV6-5; J gene: TRBJ1-1; clone size: NA; CDR3 DNA: TGTGCCAGCAGTTACTCGACGGGGGCGATGGCCACTGAAGCTTTCTTT; CDR3 protein: CASSYSTGAMATEAFF
D gene: NA; V gene: TRBV9; J gene: TRBJ2-6; clone size: NA; CDR3 DNA: TGTGCCAGCAGCACCCAGGGCTCTGGGGCCAACGTCCTGACTTTC; CDR3 protein: CASSTQGSGANVLTF
D gene: NA; V gene: TRBV4-2; J gene: TRBJ1-1; clone size: NA; CDR3 DNA: TGTGCCAGCAGCCAAGTACGGCTGACAGGAGGACCCACTGAAGCTTTCTTT; CDR3 protein: CASSQVRLTGGPTEAFF
D gene: TRBD1; V gene: TRBV13; J gene: TRBJ2-2; clone size: NA; CDR3 DNA: TGTGCCAGCAGCTTAAGGACAGGGAACACCGGGGAGCTGTTTTTT; CDR3 protein: CASSLRTGNTGELFF
D gene: TRBD1; V gene: TRBV6-5; J gene: TRBJ1-6; clone size: NA; CDR3 DNA: TGTGCCAGCAGAACAGGGGGCAATTCACCCCTCCACTTT; CDR3 protein: CASRTGGNSPLHF
D gene: NA; V gene: TRBV19; J gene: TRBJ1-1; clone size: NA; CDR3 DNA: TGTGCCAGTAGCGGACATGGTGGGACTGAAGCTTTCTTT; CDR3 protein: CASSGHGGTEAFF